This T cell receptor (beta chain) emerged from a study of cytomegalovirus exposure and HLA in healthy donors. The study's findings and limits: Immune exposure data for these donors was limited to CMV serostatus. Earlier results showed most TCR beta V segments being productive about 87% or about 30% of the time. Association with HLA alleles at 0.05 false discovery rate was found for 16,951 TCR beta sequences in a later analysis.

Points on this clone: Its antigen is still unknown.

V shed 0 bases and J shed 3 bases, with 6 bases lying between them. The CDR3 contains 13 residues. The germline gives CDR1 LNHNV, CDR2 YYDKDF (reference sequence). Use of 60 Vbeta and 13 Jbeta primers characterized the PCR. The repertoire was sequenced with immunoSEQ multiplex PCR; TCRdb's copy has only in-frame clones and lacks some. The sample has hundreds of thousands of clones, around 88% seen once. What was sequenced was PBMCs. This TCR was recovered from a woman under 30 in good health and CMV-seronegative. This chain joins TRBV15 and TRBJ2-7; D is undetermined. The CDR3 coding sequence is TGTGCCACCAGCAGAGATCGGTTCTACGAGCAGTACTTC. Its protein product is CATSRDRFYEQYF.